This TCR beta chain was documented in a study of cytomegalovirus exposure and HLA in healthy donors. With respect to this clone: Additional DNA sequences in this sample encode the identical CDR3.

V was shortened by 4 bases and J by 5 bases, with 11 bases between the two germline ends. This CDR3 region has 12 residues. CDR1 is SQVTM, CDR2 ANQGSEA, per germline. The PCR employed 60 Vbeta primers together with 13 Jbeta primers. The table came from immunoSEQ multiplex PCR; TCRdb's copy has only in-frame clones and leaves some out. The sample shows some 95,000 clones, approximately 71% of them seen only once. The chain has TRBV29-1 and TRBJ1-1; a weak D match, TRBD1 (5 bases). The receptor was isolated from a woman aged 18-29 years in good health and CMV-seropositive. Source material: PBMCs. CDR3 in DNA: TGCAGCGTTGTAAGGGGTTGGACTGAAGCTTTCTTT. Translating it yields CSVVRGWTEAFF.